The 28 T cell receptor beta chains in this list originate from one sample, sequenced in a study of PD-1 blockade in classical Hodgkin lymphoma. All trial patients relapsed after autologous stem cell transplantation. The data were produced by immunoSEQ multiplex PCR, yet TCRdb's version contains in-frame clones alone and is incomplete. Of about 110,000 clones in the sample, roughly nine tenths were seen once. Sequenced material: peripheral blood mononuclear cells (PBMCs), taken before the second cycle of nivolumab. The receptors derive from a human donor with classical Hodgkin lymphoma.

This sequence joins TRBV10-3 and TRBJ1-1; 9 nucleotides match TRBD1. The germline gives CDR1 ENHRY, CDR2 SYGVKD. Trimming removed 8 bases from V and 11 bases from J; junction bases left unmatched: 15. The CDR3 is 14 amino acids. The CDR3 DNA reads TGTGCCATCGGTTGGACAGGGGCCAGAGGGGAGGCTTTCTTT. Amino acids: CAIGWTGARGEAFF.

The V gene is TRBV9, the J gene TRBJ2-2, with 10 positions matching TRBD2. The V gene end was trimmed by 2 bases and the J gene end by 3 bases; junction bases not matched to a gene: 4. The CDR3 consists of 16 residues. The V gene's germline CDR1 is SGDLS and CDR2 YYNGEE. CDR3 coding DNA: TGTGCCAGCAGCGTGGGACTAGCGTATTACACCGGGGAGCTGTTTTTT. It yields the protein CASSVGLAYYTGELFF.

A remark on this clone: At the DNA level, this CDR3 is encoded by other sequences in the same sample as well. The chain uses TRBV4-1 and TRBJ1-1; no firm D call. This CDR3 region has 14 residues. Trimming left V 2 bases short and J 0 bases short, with 7 bases between. CDR1 is MGHRA and CDR2 is YSYEKL in the germline V gene. As DNA, the CDR3 is TGCGCCAGCAGCCAAACCGACATGAACACTGAAGCTTTCTTT. Translating gives CASSQTDMNTEAFF.

This clone has a single count. The V call is TRBV19, the J call TRBJ2-6; D unresolved. The germline V gene has CDR1 LNHDA and CDR2 SQIVND (reference sequence). The CDR3 loop spans 12 amino acids. V dropped 8 bases and J dropped 4 bases, with 6 bases sitting between them. DNA for the CDR3: TGTGCCAGTGTTGACGGGGCCAACGTCCTGACTTTC. Encoded protein: CASVDGANVLTF.

The chain links TRBV14 to TRBJ2-1; 11 bases are a match to TRBD2. The CDR3 sequence is 17 residues long. Germline V gene data show CDR1 as SGHDN and CDR2 as FVKESK. J lost 0 bases, V lost 3 bases, and 4 bases had no gene match. DNA of the CDR3: TGTGCCAGCAGCCATATAGCGGGAGGGAGCTCCTACAATGAGCAGTTCTTC. It is translated as CASSHIAGGSSYNEQFF.

This clone was found once. V gene TRBV7-9 combines with J gene TRBJ2-5; no reliable D call. The V and J ends lost 5 bases and 1 base respectively, with 11 bases between them. Germline V gene sequence: CDR1 SEHNR, CDR2 FQNEAQ (reference sequence). The CDR3 is made up of 14 amino acids. The CDR3 nucleotides read TGTGCCAGCAGCCCTGGGTACGGCCAAGAGACCCAGTACTTC. This encodes CASSPGYGQETQYF.

With regard to this clone: Other DNA sequences in this sample translate to the same CDR3. V gene TRBV15 combines with J gene TRBJ2-7, with D possibly being TRBD1 (5 bases). This CDR3 has 15 amino acids. Trimming pared 1 base from V and 1 base from J, leaving 11 bases between. From germline, CDR1 is LNHNV and CDR2 YYDKDF (reference sequence). The CDR3 loop is CATSRGWGASYEQYF. Here the CDR3 DNA reads TGTGCCACCAGCAGAGGCTGGGGCGCGTCCTACGAGCAGTACTTC.

This chain uses TRBV6-1 with TRBJ2-7, with unresolved D. The CDR3 length is 13 residues. The germline V gene has CDR1 MNHNS and CDR2 SASEGT. V lost 2 bases to trimming and J lost 2 bases, with 7 bases between them. The CDR3 protein is CASSEYGAYEQYF. As DNA, the CDR3 is TGTGCCAGCAGTGAATATGGTGCCTACGAGCAGTACTTC.

This sequence joins TRBV19 and TRBJ1-5, with 7 bases matching TRBD1. Germline CDR1 is LNHDA and CDR2 is SQIVND (reference sequence). With V trimmed by 5 bases and J by 4 bases, 5 bases remained unmatched. The CDR3 runs 14 residues. CDR3 protein: CASSAQQGNQPQHF. For the CDR3, the DNA is TGTGCCAGTAGTGCCCAACAGGGGAATCAGCCCCAGCATTTT.

The chain recombines TRBV28 with TRBJ1-5; 9 positions match TRBD1. This CDR3 contains 14 residues. V trimming: 5 bases; J trimming: 4 bases; junction bases outside the gene matches: 3. Germline V gene lookup returns CDR1 MDHEN and CDR2 SYDVKM. CDR3 sequence (DNA): TGTGCCAGCAGTCTCGGACAGGGGAATCAGCCCCAGCATTTT. This encodes CASSLGQGNQPQHF.

The chain combines TRBV6-1 with TRBJ2-7; tentatively, D is TRBD2 (6 bases). This CDR3 has 18 residues. V was trimmed by 2 bases and J by 1 base, leaving 21 bases between them. Germline values: CDR1 MNHNS, CDR2 SASEGT. The CDR3 DNA sequence: TGTGCCAGCAGTGAAAGGGTCTCCGGGCTAGCGCGATCCTACGAGCAGTACTTC. This gives the protein CASSERVSGLARSYEQYF.

CDR3 DNA sequence: TGTGCCAGCAGCTTAGATGGGTATCGGTATCAGCCCCAGCATTTT. It is translated as CASSLDGYRYQPQHF. The chain uses TRBV7-2 and TRBJ1-5; no definite D call. The CDR3 has 15 residues. V lost 1 base and J 5 bases, leaving 12 bases between the germline ends. The germline V gene has CDR1 SGHTA and CDR2 FQGNSA.

The chain recombines TRBV9 with TRBJ2-1, with TRBD2 identical over 14 bases. This CDR3 is built from 15 residues. Trimming cost V 4 bases and J 7 bases; bases outside gene matches: 4. CDR1 SGDLS and CDR2 YYNGEE come from the germline V gene. The CDR3 region has the DNA TGTGCCAGCAGCCTAGGGACTAGCGGGAGTAATGAGCAGTTCTTC. This translates into CASSLGTSGSNEQFF.

J is TRBJ1-4 and V is TRBV2; possibly TRBD1 for D (6 bases). The CDR3 is 13 amino acids. V lost 7 bases to trimming and J lost 7 bases, with 13 bases between them. Germline V CDR1 and CDR2: SNHLY, FYNNEI. The CDR3 nucleotides are TGTGCCAGCATTGGGGGGCTCGGTGAAAAACTGTTTTTT. Translation gives CASIGGLGEKLFF. The full variable domain, with the rest looked up from reference TRBV2 and TRBJ1-4, is EPEVTQTPSHQVTQMGQEVILRCVPISNHLYFYWYRQILGQKVEFLVSFYNNEISEKSEIFDDQFSVERPDGSNFTLKIRSTKLEDSAMYFCASIGGLGEKLFFGSGTQLSVL.

This rearrangement joins TRBV5-1 to TRBJ2-1, with 14 positions matching TRBD2. The CDR3 spans 15 residues. Unmatched junction bases numbered 4, after V lost 4 bases and J lost 7 bases. The germline gives CDR1 SGHRS, CDR2 YFSETQ. CDR3 coding DNA: TGCGCCAGCAGCGACGGGACTAGCGGGAGAAATGAGCAGTTCTTC. Protein: CASSDGTSGRNEQFF. Full variable domain (remainder filled in from reference TRBV5-1 and TRBJ2-1): KAGVTQTPRYLIKTRGQQVTLSCSPISGHRSVSWYQQTPGQGLQFLFEYFSETQRNKGNFPGRFSGRQFSNSRSEMNVSTLELGDSALYLCASSDGTSGRNEQFFGPGTRLTVL.

This clone has just one count. J is TRBJ2-1 and V is TRBV6-5, with 15 bases matching TRBD2. The CDR3 runs 15 residues. The V gene's germline CDR1 is MNHEY and CDR2 SVGAGI. With 5 bases clipped from V and 7 bases from J, the junction kept 3 bases outside the gene matches. CDR3 coding DNA: TGTGCCAGCAGTACCGGGACTAGCGGGAGGAATGAGCAGTTCTTC. Translated: CASSTGTSGRNEQFF.

This clone was recorded at least ten times. The rearrangement links TRBV6-1 to TRBJ1-2; possible D gene TRBD1, 5 bases. Trimming cost V 5 bases and J 6 bases, with 10 bases left between them. Germline V gene data show CDR1 as MNHNS and CDR2 as SASEGT. This CDR3 region has 12 residues. DNA of the CDR3: TGTGCCAGCAGTCTCCAGGGTCATGGCTACACCTTC. As protein: CASSLQGHGYTF.

The V gene is TRBV7-6, the J gene TRBJ2-7; D may be TRBD1 (6 bases). The V gene's germline CDR1 is SGHVS and CDR2 FNYEAQ. Trimming took 2 bases from V and 1 from J, leaving 9 bases between them. The CDR3 length is 14 residues. CDR3: CASSLTTGSYEQYF. As DNA, the CDR3 is TGTGCCAGCAGCTTAACGACAGGTTCCTACGAGCAGTACTTC.

Only one count was recorded for this clone. The V gene is TRBV2, the J gene TRBJ2-7; TRBD2 matches at 7 bases. J was trimmed by 6 bases and V by 7 bases; bases with no gene match: 12. This CDR3 region has 14 residues. Looked up from germline, CDR1 is SNHLY and CDR2 is FYNNEI. The CDR3 bases are TGTGCCAGCAAACGGGACTACCAGGCCCGCGAGCAGTACTTC. Translating it yields CASKRDYQAREQYF. Full variable domain (missing parts from reference TRBV2 and TRBJ2-7): EPEVTQTPSHQVTQMGQEVILRCVPISNHLYFYWYRQILGQKVEFLVSFYNNEISEKSEIFDDQFSVERPDGSNFTLKIRSTKLEDSAMYFCASKRDYQAREQYFGPGTRLTVT.

Comment on this clone: Other nucleotide sequences from this sample produce the same CDR3. The V gene is TRBV25-1, the J gene TRBJ2-5; TRBD2 agrees at 10 bases. Germline V gene data show CDR1 as MGHDK and CDR2 as SYGVNS. The CDR3 extends over 15 amino acids. V dropped 1 base and J dropped 3; count of bases not matched to a gene: 2. CDR3 protein: CASSESTSGKETQYF. Written as DNA, the CDR3 is TGTGCCAGCAGTGAATCCACTAGCGGGAAAGAGACCCAGTACTTC.

V gene TRBV6-5 combines with J gene TRBJ2-7; TRBD2 agrees at 11 bases. The V segment lost 6 bases and the J segment 3 bases; nucleotides outside the gene matches: 4. The CDR3 is made up of 14 amino acids. Germline CDR1 MNHEY, CDR2 SVGAGI. The CDR3 reads CASRRLAGSYEQYF. The CDR3 bases are TGTGCCAGCAGACGACTAGCGGGGAGCTACGAGCAGTACTTC.

The rearrangement joins TRBV19 to TRBJ1-5; a weak D match, TRBD1 (5 bases). Trimming cost V 5 bases and J 6 bases, with 14 bases left between them. Germline V gene data show CDR1 as LNHDA and CDR2 as SQIVND (reference sequence). The CDR3 covers 14 residues. CDR3: CASSQGLGGQPQHF. CDR3 bases: TGTGCCAGTAGTCAGGGTTTGGGGGGTCAGCCCCAGCATTTT.

The chain uses TRBV18 and TRBJ2-5; TRBD1 agrees at 7 bases. The CDR3 covers 15 residues. Germline-derived CDR1 and CDR2 are KGHSH and LQKENI. With V trimmed by 4 bases and J by 0 bases, 5 bases remained unmatched. The CDR3 reads CASSRGQANQETQYF. The CDR3 DNA follows: TGTGCCAGCTCACGCGGACAGGCGAACCAAGAGACCCAGTACTTC.

The gene calls are TRBV12-5 and TRBJ2-7, with D possibly TRBD1 on 5 matching bases. Germline values: CDR1 LGHNT, CDR2 FRNRAP. This CDR3 has 19 residues. Between the trimmed V and J ends, which lost 0 bases and 1 base, there was a span of 22 bases. CDR3 DNA sequence: TGTGCTAGTGGTTTGGTAACAAATAGGGCCAGGGCATATTCCTACGAGCAGTACTTC. This gives the protein CASGLVTNRARAYSYEQYF. Filled out from reference TRBV12-5 and TRBJ2-7, the complete variable domain reads DARVTQTPRHKVTEMGQEVTMRCQPILGHNTVFWYRQTMMQGLELLAYFRNRAPLDDSGMPKDRFSAEMPDATLATLKIQPSEPRDSAVYFCASGLVTNRARAYSYEQYFGPGTRLTVT.

V is TRBV5-1 and J is TRBJ2-1, with 12 nucleotides matching TRBD2. Trimming at V came to 2 bases and at J to 5 bases, leaving 2 bases not matched to a gene. Germline V CDR1 and CDR2: SGHRS, YFSETQ. The CDR3 has 15 residues. Here the CDR3 reads CASSFSSGRDNEQFF. DNA for the CDR3: TGCGCCAGCAGCTTCTCTAGCGGGAGGGACAATGAGCAGTTCTTC.

A single count supports this clone. The gene calls are TRBV7-9 and TRBJ2-3; TRBD2 might be the D (5 bases). V was pared by 5 bases and J by 0 bases, with 12 bases between. The germline CDR1 and CDR2 sequences are SEHNR and FQNEAQ (reference sequence). The CDR3 has 15 residues. The CDR3 protein is CASSRPGISTDTQYF. As DNA, the CDR3 is TGTGCCAGCAGCCGACCGGGAATTAGCACAGATACGCAGTATTTT.

This clone has a handful of counts. This chain links TRBV30 with TRBJ1-1, with D perhaps matching TRBD1 (6 bases). Germline CDR1 GTSNPN, CDR2 SVGIG (reference sequence). The CDR3 totals 14 residues. V was trimmed by 1 base and J by 3 bases, leaving 12 bases between them. The CDR3 sequence: CAWSERTAYTEAFF. CDR3 in DNA: TGTGCCTGGAGTGAACGGACAGCATACACTGAAGCTTTCTTT.

J is TRBJ2-1 and V is TRBV6-1, with 7 bases fitting TRBD2. V trimming: 4 bases; J trimming: 5 bases; junction bases outside the gene matches: 5. CDR3 length equals 14 residues. CDR1 is MNHNS and CDR2 is SASEGT in the germline V gene. As DNA, the CDR3 is TGTGCCAGCAGTGGTCTAGCGGTCGACAATGAGCAGTTCTTC. This translates into CASSGLAVDNEQFF.